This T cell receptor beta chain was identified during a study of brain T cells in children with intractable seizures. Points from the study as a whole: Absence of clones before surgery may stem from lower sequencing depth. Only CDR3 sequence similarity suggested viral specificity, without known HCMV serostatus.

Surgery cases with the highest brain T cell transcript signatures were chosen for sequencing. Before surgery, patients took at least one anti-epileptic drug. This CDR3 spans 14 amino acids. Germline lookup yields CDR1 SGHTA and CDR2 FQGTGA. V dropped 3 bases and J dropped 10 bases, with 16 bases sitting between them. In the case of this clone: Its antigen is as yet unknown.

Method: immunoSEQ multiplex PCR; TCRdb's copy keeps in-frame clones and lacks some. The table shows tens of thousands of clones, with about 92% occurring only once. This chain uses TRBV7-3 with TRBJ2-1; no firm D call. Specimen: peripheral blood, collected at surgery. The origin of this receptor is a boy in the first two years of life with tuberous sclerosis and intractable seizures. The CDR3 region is CASSFNLESSEQFF. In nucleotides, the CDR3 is TGTGCCAGCAGCTTCAACCTGGAGAGTTCAGAGCAGTTCTTC.